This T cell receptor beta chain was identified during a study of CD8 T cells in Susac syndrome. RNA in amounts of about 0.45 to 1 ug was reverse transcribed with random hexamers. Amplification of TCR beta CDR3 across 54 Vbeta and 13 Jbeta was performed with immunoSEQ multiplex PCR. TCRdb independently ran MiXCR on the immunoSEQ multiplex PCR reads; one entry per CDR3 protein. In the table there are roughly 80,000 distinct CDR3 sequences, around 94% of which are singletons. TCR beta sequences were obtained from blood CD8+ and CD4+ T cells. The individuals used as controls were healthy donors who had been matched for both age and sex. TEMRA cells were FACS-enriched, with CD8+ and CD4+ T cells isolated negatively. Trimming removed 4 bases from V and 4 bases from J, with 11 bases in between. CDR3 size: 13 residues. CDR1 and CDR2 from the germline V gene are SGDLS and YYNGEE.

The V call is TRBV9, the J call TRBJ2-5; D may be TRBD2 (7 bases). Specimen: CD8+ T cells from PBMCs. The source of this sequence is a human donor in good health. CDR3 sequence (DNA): TGTGCCAGCAGCAGGGGGGGCAGAGAGACCCAGTACTTC. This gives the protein CASSRGGRETQYF.